This T cell receptor beta chain was observed in a study of CD8 T cells in ankylosing spondylitis. Findings and caveats of the study: Matched ankylosing spondylitis synovial fluid reportedly showed significant enrichment of disease-linked clones. Some of the motif variants had earlier been found in reactive arthritis patients' fluid and blood. Blood from ankylosing spondylitis patients appeared to carry a characteristic eight-variant TCR beta motif.

TCRdb re-called the 5' RACE reads with MiXCR, one entry per CDR3 protein. Of about 540,000 distinct CDR3 sequences listed, roughly 13% were seen once; the top ten hold 6.5% to 7%. Trimming shortened V by 5 bases and J by 6 bases, and 9 bases separated the two germline ends. Germline assignment: CDR1 SQVTM and CDR2 ANQGSEA. This CDR3 contains 11 residues. There are many counts of this clonotype. The antigen is not known. The receptor was derived from a male donor with ankylosing spondylitis. The chain employs TRBV29-1 and TRBJ2-3; TRBD1 or TRBD2 may be the D gene (5 bases each). Material: blood, either unsorted or a sorted T cell fraction (not recorded which). The CDR3 loop is CSVPWGDTQYF. The CDR3 DNA sequence: TGCAGCGTTCCCTGGGGGGATACGCAGTATTTT.